These 7 T cell receptor beta chains originate from one sample sequenced in a study of T cell changes during pregnancy in multiple sclerosis. Produced via immunoSEQ multiplex PCR; TCRdb's table is partial and in-frame only. Of some 80,000 clones listed, about 89% were seen once; the top ten hold over 0.8%. Source: peripheral blood, taken in the first trimester of pregnancy. These receptors were collected from a female donor in good health, enrolled as a control in a pregnancy study.

J is TRBJ2-1 and V is TRBV7-2; 9 bases line up with TRBD2. Germline V gives CDR1 SGHTA, CDR2 FQGNSA. The CDR3 runs 14 residues. V was pared by 5 bases and J by 9 bases, with 8 bases of the junction left unmatched. The CDR3 loop is CASSPSGGSGEQFF. The DNA of the CDR3 is TGTGCCAGCAGCCCAAGCGGGGGGTCGGGTGAGCAGTTCTTC.

The chain's CDR3 is CAWSGQGATPGANVLTF. The CDR3 nucleotides read TGTGCCTGGAGTGGACAGGGGGCTACTCCTGGGGCCAACGTCCTGACTTTC. The chain has TRBV30 and TRBJ2-6, with 10 bases fitting TRBD1. The CDR3 has 17 amino acids. Trimming at V came to 1 base and at J to 2 bases, leaving 5 bases not matched to a gene. The V gene's germline CDR1 is GTSNPN and CDR2 SVGIG (reference sequence).

J is TRBJ1-6 and V is TRBV29-1; D ambiguous. Trimming shortened V by 6 bases and J by 0 bases, and 12 bases separated the two germline ends. The CDR3 is 15 amino acids. Germline-derived CDR1 and CDR2 are SQVTM and ANQGSEA. The CDR3 nucleotides are TGCAGCGTCGCAGTCGAAAGCTCCTATAATTCACCCCTCCACTTT. Residues: CSVAVESSYNSPLHF.

The genes are TRBV7-9 and TRBJ2-1, with 10 bases fitting TRBD1. V dropped 1 base and J dropped 8; count of bases not matched to a gene: 5. Germline CDR1 is SEHNR and CDR2 is FQNEAQ (reference sequence). This CDR3 region has 15 residues. CDR3 coding DNA: TGTGCCAGCAGCTTAGGACAGGGGGCGTCTCATGAGCAGTTCTTC. It specifies CASSLGQGASHEQFF.

The V call is TRBV19, the J call TRBJ1-3; TRBD1 aligns across 9 bases. V lost 5 bases, J lost 4 bases, and 18 bases stayed unmatched. CDR3 length: 19 residues. CDR1 LNHDA and CDR2 SQIVND come from the germline V gene (reference sequence). The CDR3 sequence is CASSLTGTGIKSKGNTIYF. CDR3 nucleotides: TGTGCCAGTAGTCTGACCGGGACAGGGATAAAGTCGAAGGGAAACACCATATATTTT.

The J gene is TRBJ2-5, the V gene TRBV7-2; D may be TRBD2 (5 bases). CDR1 is SGHTA, CDR2 FQGNSA, per germline. There are 14 residues in the CDR3. The germline V and J ends were trimmed by 4 bases and 5 bases, with 14 bases remaining between them. CDR3 in amino acids: CASSSGGSRETQYF. Here the CDR3 DNA reads TGTGCCAGCAGCTCCGGCGGGTCCCGGGAGACCCAGTACTTC.

The CDR3 reads CASSQVGNYEQYF. The CDR3 DNA follows: TGCGCCAGCAGCCAAGTCGGGAACTACGAGCAGTACTTC. The V gene is TRBV4-1, the J gene TRBJ2-7, with a weak D call TRBD2 (5 bases). Germline CDR1 MGHRA, CDR2 YSYEKL. This CDR3 has 13 amino acids. Between the trimmed V and J ends, which lost 1 base and 3 bases, there was a span of 7 bases.